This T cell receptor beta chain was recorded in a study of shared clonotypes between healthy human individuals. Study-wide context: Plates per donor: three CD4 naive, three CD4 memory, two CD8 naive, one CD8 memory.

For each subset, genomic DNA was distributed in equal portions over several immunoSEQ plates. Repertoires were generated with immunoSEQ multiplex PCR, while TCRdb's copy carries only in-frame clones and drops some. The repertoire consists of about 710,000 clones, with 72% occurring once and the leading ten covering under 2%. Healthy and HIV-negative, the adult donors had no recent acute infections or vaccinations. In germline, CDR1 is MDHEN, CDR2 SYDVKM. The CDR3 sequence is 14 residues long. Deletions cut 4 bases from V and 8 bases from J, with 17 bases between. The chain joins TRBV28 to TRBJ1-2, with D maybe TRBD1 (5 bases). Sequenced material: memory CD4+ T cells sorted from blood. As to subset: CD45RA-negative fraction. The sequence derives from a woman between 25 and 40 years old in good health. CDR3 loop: CASSSTPGQGGYTF. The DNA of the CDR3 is TGTGCCAGCAGTTCAACCCCTGGTCAGGGCGGCTACACCTTC.